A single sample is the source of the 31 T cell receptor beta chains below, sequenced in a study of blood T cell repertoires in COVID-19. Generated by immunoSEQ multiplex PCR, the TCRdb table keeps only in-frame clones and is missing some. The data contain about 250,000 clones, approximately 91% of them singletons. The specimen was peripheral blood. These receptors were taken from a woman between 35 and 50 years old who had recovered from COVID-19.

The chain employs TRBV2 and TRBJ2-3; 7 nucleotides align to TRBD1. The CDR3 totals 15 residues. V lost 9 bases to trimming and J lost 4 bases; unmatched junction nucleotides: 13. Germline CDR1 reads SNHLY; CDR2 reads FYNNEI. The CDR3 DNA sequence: TGTGCCAGTTCCAGACAGGGCCTAGCTGCAGATACGCAGTATTTT. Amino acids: CASSRQGLAADTQYF.

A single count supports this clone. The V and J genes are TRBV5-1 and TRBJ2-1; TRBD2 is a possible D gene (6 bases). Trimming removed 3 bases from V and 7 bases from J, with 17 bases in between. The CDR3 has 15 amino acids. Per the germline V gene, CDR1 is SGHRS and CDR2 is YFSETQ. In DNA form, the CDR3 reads TGCGCCAGCAGCTACCCGGGACTCCTAAAGAATGAGCAGTTCTTC. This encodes CASSYPGLLKNEQFF.

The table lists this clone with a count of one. CDR3 protein: CASSYWDSSYEQYF. The CDR3 nucleotides read TGTGCCAGCAGTTACTGGGACAGCAGCTACGAGCAGTACTTC. V and J are TRBV6-5 and TRBJ2-7, with 7 positions matching TRBD1. Germline CDR1 MNHEY, CDR2 SVGAGI. V was pared by 1 base and J by 3 bases, with 3 bases of the junction left unmatched. The CDR3 sequence is 14 residues long.

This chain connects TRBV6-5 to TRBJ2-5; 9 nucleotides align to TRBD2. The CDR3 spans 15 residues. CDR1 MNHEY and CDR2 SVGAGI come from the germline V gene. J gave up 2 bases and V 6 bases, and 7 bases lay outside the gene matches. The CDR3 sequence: CASRPRRGGQETQYF. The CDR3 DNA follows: TGTGCCAGCAGGCCTCGGCGGGGGGGGCAAGAGACCCAGTACTTC.

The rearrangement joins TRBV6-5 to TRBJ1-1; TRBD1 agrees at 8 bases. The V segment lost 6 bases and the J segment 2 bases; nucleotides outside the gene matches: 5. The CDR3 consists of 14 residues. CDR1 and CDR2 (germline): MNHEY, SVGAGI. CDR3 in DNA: TGTGCCAGCAGGCCGACAGGGGCCAACACTGAAGCTTTCTTT. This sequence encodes CASRPTGANTEAFF.

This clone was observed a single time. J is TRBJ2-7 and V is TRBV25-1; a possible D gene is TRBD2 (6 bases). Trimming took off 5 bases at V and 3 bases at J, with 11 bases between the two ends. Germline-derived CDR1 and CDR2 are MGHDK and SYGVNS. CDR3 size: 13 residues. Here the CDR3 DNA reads TGTGCCAGCAGTTTCGCGGGATTCTACGAGCAGTACTTC. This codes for CASSFAGFYEQYF.

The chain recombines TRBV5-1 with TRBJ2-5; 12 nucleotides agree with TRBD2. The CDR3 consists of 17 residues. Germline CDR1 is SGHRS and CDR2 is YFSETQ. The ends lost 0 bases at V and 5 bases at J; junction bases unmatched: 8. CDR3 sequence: CASSLAPSGGAGETQYF. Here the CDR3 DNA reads TGCGCCAGCAGCTTGGCCCCTAGCGGGGGGGCCGGGGAGACCCAGTACTTC.

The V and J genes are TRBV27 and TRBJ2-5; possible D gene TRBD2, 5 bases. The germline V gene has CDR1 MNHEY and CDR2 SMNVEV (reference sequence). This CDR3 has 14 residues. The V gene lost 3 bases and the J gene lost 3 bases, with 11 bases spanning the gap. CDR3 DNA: TGTGCCAGCAGTTTCGCCAGGACTGAAGAGACCCAGTACTTC. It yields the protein CASSFARTEETQYF.

Here the CDR3 reads CASTTRLGRANEKLFF. CDR3 bases: TGTGCCAGCACCACCCGACTGGGCAGGGCTAATGAAAAACTGTTTTTT. The genes are TRBV28 and TRBJ1-4; the D gene is possibly TRBD1 (5 bases). The CDR3 loop spans 16 amino acids. Per the germline V gene, CDR1 is MDHEN and CDR2 is SYDVKM. The V gene lost 7 bases and the J gene lost 3 bases, with 18 bases spanning the gap.

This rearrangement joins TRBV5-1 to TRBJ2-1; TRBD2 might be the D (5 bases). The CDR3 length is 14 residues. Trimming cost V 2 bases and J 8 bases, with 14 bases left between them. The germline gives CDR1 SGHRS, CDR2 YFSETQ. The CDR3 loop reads CASSLQYMEDEQFF. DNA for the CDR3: TGCGCCAGCAGCTTACAATACATGGAGGATGAGCAGTTCTTC. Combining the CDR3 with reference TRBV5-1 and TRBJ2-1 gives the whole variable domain KAGVTQTPRYLIKTRGQQVTLSCSPISGHRSVSWYQQTPGQGLQFLFEYFSETQRNKGNFPGRFSGRQFSNSRSEMNVSTLELGDSALYLCASSLQYMEDEQFFGPGTRLTVL.

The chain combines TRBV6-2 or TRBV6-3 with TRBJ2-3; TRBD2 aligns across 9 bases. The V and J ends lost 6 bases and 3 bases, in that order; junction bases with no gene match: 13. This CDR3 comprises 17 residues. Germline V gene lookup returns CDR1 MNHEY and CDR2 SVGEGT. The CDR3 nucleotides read TGTGCCAGCAGCCCCATCCTCTCTAGCGGGAAAACAGATACGCAGTATTTT. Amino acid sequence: CASSPILSSGKTDTQYF.

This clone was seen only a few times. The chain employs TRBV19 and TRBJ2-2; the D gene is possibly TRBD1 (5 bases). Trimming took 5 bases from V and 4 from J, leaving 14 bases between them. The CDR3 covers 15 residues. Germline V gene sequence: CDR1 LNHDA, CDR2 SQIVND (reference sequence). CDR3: CASSPNQGPTGELFF. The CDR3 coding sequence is TGTGCCAGTAGTCCAAACCAGGGTCCCACCGGGGAGCTGTTTTTT.

CDR3: CASSIGGGLETQYF. In nucleotides, the CDR3 is TGTGCCAGTAGTATAGGAGGCGGGTTGGAGACCCAGTACTTC. This chain links TRBV19 with TRBJ2-5, with a possible D match to TRBD2 (5 bases). CDR3 size: 14 residues. Trimming pared 1 base from V and 5 bases from J, leaving 11 bases between. Germline V lookup: CDR1 LNHDA, CDR2 SQIVND (reference sequence).

CDR3 protein: CASSPRVTTAYEQYF. DNA of the CDR3: TGCGCCAGCAGCCCCCGGGTCACTACGGCCTACGAGCAGTACTTC. This sequence joins TRBV5-1 and TRBJ2-7; no clear D gene. The CDR3 consists of 15 residues. Trimming removed 4 bases from V and 2 bases from J, with 16 bases in between. In germline, CDR1 is SGHRS, CDR2 YFSETQ.

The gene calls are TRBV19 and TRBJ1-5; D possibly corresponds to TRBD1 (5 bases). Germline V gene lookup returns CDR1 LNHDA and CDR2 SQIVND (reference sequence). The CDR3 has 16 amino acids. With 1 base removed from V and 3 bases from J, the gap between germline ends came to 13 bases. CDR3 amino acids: CASSIGPGKANQPQHF. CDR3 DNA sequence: TGTGCCAGTAGTATAGGACCAGGGAAGGCCAATCAGCCCCAGCATTTT.

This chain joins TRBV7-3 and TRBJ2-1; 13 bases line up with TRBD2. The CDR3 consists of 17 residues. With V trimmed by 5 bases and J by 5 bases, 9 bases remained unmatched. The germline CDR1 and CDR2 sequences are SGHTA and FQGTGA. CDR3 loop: CASSPQRLAGGNNEQFF. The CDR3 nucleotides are TGTGCCAGCAGCCCTCAACGACTAGCGGGAGGCAACAATGAGCAGTTCTTC.

CDR3: CASSLDRISTDTQYF. The CDR3 DNA sequence: TGCGCCAGCAGCTTGGACAGGATAAGCACAGATACGCAGTATTTT. This chain links TRBV5-1 with TRBJ2-3; perhaps TRBD1 as D (5 bases). The V gene's germline CDR1 is SGHRS and CDR2 YFSETQ. The CDR3 has 15 amino acids. Trimming shortened V by 0 bases and J by 0 bases, and 8 bases separated the two germline ends. The full variable domain, its missing parts supplied by reference TRBV5-1 and TRBJ2-3, is KAGVTQTPRYLIKTRGQQVTLSCSPISGHRSVSWYQQTPGQGLQFLFEYFSETQRNKGNFPGRFSGRQFSNSRSEMNVSTLELGDSALYLCASSLDRISTDTQYFGPGTRLTVL.

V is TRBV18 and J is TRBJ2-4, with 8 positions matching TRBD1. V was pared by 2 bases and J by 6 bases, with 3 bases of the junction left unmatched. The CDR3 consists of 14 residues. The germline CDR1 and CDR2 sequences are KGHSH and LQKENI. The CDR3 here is CASSPGTGLNIQYF. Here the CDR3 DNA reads TGTGCCAGCTCACCAGGGACAGGATTAAACATTCAGTACTTC.

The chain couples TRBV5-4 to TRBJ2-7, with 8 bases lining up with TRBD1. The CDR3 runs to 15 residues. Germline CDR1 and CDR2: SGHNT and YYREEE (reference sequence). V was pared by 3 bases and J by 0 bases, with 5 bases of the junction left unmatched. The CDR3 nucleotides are TGTGCCAGCAGCTCCGGACAGGGTCACTCCTACGAGCAGTACTTC. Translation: CASSSGQGHSYEQYF.

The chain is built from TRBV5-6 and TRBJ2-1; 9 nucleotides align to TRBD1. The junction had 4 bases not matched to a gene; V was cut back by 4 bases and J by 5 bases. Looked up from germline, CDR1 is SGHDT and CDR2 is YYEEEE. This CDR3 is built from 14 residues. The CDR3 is CASSDGQGHNEQFF. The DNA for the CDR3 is TGTGCCAGCAGCGACGGACAGGGGCACAATGAGCAGTTCTTC.

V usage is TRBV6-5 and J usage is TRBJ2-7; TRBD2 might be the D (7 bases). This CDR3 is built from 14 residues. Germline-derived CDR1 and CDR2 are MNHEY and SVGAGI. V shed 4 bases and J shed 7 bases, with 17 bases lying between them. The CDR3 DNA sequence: TGTGCCAGCAGTTCCAATGGGGGGGCGGGGGAGCAGTACTTC. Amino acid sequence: CASSSNGGAGEQYF.

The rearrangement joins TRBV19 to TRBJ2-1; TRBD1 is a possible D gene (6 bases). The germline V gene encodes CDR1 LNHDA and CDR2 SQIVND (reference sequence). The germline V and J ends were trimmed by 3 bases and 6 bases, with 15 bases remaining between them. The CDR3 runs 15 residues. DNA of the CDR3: TGTGCCAGTAGTATGTGGACAGCGGTACCCAATGAGCAGTTCTTC. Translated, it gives CASSMWTAVPNEQFF.

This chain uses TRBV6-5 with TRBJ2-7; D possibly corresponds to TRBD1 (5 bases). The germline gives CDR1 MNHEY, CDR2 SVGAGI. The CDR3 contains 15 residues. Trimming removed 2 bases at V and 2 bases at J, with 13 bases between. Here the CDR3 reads CASSYPQAGTYEQYF. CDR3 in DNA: TGTGCCAGCAGTTACCCTCAGGCAGGGACCTACGAGCAGTACTTC.

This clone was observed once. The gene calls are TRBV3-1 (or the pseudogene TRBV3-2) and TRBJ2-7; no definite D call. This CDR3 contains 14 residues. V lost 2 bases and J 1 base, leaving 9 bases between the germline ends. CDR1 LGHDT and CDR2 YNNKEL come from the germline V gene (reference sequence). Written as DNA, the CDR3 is TGTGCCAGCAGCCAACTTACAGATTCCTACGAGCAGTACTTC. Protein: CASSQLTDSYEQYF.

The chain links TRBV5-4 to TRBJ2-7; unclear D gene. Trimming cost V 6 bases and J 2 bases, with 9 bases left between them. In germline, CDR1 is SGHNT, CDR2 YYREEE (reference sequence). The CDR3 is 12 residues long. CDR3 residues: CASTSGAYEQYF. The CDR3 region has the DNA TGTGCCAGCACCTCAGGTGCCTACGAGCAGTACTTC.

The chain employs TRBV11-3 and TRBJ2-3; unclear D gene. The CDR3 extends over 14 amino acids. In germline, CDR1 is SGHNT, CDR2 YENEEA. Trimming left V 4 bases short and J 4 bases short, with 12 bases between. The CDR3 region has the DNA TGTGCCAGCAGCTGGGCCGTCGGTCCAGATACGCAGTATTTT. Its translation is CASSWAVGPDTQYF.

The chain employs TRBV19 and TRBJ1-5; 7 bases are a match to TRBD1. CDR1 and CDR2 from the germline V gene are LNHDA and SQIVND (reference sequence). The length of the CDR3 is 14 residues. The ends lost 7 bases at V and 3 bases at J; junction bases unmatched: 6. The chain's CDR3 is CASTLTGINQPQHF. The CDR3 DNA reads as TGTGCCAGTACCCTGACAGGGATCAATCAGCCCCAGCATTTT.

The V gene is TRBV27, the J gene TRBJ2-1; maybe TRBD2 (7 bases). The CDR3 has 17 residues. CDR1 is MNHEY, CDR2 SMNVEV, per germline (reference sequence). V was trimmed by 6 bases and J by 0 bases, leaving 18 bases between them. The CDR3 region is CASRGGAGRISYNEQFF. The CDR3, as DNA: TGTGCCAGCAGGGGGGGGGCGGGCCGAATCTCCTACAATGAGCAGTTCTTC.

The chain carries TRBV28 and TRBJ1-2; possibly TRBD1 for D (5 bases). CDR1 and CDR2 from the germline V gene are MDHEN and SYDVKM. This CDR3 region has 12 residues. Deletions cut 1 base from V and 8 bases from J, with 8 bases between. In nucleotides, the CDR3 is TGTGCCAGCAGTTTATCGGGGGGAGGCTACACCTTC. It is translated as CASSLSGGGYTF.

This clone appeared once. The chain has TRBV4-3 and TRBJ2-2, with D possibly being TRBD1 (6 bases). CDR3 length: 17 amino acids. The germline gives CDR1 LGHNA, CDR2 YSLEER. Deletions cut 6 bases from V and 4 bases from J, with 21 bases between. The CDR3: CASRQTGLIMGTGELFF. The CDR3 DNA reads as TGCGCCAGCAGACAAACAGGGCTAATAATGGGCACCGGGGAGCTGTTTTTT.

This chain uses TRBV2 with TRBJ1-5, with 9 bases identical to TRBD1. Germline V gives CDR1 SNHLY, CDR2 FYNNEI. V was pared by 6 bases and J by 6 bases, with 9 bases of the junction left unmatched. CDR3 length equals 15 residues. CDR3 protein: CASSLRDRAFQPQHF. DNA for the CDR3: TGTGCCAGCAGCTTAAGGGACAGGGCCTTTCAGCCCCAGCATTTT.